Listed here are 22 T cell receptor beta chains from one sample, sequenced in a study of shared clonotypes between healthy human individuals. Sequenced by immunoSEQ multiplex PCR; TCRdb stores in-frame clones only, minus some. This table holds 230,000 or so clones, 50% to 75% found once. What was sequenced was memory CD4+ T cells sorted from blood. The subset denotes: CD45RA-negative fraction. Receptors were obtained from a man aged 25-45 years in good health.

This chain's CDR3 is CASTGDTGANVLTF. For the CDR3, the DNA is TGTGCCAGCACAGGGGATACTGGGGCCAACGTCCTGACTTTC. The chain uses TRBV28 and TRBJ2-6, with D possibly being TRBD1 (6 bases). V lost 7 bases to trimming and J lost 2 bases, with 9 bases between them. The length of the CDR3 is 14 residues. Germline assignment: CDR1 MDHEN and CDR2 SYDVKM.

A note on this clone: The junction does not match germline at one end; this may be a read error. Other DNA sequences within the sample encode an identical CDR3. The CDR3 DNA reads TGTGCCAGCAGCTTGTACCCGTCTGGGGCACCTTACGAGCAGTATTTC. This gives the protein CASSLYPSGAPYEQYF. The V gene is TRBV5-5, the J gene TRBJ2-7; a possible D gene is TRBD1 (5 bases). Germline CDR1 is SGHKS and CDR2 is YYEKEE (reference sequence). This CDR3 comprises 16 residues.

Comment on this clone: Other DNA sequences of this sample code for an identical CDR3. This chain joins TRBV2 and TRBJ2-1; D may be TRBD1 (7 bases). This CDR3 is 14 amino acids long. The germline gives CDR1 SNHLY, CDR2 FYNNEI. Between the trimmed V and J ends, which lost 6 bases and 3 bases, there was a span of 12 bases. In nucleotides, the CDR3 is TGTGCCAGCAGAGGCGGGGACAGCTACAATGAGCAGTTCTTC. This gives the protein CASRGGDSYNEQFF.

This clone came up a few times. The CDR3 loop is CASSLETQYF. CDR3 bases: TGTGCCAGCTCCTTAGAGACCCAGTACTTC. The rearrangement joins TRBV18 to TRBJ2-5; the D is unclear. V lost 6 bases and J lost 4, with 3 bases in between. CDR1 KGHSH and CDR2 LQKENI come from the germline V gene. CDR3 length: 10 residues.

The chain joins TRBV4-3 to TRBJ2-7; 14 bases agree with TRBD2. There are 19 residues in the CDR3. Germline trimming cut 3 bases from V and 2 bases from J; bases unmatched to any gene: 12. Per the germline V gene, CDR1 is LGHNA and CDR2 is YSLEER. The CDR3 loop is CASSHHRTSGRSDAYEQYF. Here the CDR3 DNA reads TGCGCCAGCAGCCACCACCGGACTAGCGGGAGGTCAGACGCCTACGAGCAGTACTTC.

Here the CDR3 reads CASSLDRHTDTQYF. The CDR3 nucleotides are TGTGCCAGCAGCTTAGACAGACACACAGATACGCAGTATTTT. This chain connects TRBV7-3 to TRBJ2-3; D is possibly TRBD1 (5 bases). The CDR3 totals 14 residues. CDR1 SGHTA and CDR2 FQGTGA come from the germline V gene. Deletions cut 2 bases from V and 2 bases from J, with 8 bases between.

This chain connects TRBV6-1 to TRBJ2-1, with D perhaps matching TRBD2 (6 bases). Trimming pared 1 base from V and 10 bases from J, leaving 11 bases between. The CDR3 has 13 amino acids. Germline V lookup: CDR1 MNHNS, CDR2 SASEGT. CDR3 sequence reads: CASSEVAVGEQFF. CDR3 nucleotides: TGTGCCAGCAGTGAAGTAGCGGTTGGGGAGCAGTTCTTC.

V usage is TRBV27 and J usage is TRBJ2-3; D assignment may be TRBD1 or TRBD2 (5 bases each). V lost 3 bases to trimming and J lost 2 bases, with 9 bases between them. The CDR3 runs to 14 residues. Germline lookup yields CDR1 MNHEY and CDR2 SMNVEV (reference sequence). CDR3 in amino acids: CASSFGDPTDTQYF. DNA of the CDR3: TGTGCCAGCAGTTTCGGGGACCCCACAGATACGCAGTATTTT.

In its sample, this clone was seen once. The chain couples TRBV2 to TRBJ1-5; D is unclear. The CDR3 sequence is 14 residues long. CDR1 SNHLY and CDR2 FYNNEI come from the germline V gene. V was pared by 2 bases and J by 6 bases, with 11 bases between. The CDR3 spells CASSERIPSQPQHF. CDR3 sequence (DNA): TGTGCCAGCAGTGAACGGATTCCGAGTCAGCCCCAGCATTTT. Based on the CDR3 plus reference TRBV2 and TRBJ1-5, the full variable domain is EPEVTQTPSHQVTQMGQEVILRCVPISNHLYFYWYRQILGQKVEFLVSFYNNEISEKSEIFDDQFSVERPDGSNFTLKIRSTKLEDSAMYFCASSERIPSQPQHFGDGTRLSIL.

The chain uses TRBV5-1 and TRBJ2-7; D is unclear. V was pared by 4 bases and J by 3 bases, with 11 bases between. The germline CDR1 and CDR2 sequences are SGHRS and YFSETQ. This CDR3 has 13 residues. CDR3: CASSPEVGYEQYF. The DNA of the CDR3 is TGCGCCAGCAGCCCAGAAGTAGGCTACGAGCAGTACTTC. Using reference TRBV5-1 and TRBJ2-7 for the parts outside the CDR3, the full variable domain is KAGVTQTPRYLIKTRGQQVTLSCSPISGHRSVSWYQQTPGQGLQFLFEYFSETQRNKGNFPGRFSGRQFSNSRSEMNVSTLELGDSALYLCASSPEVGYEQYFGPGTRLTVT.

The CDR3 nucleotides read TGTGCCAGCAGTGAAGCCCCAACGGGAGATACGCAGTATTTT. Its protein product is CASSEAPTGDTQYF. V and J are TRBV2 and TRBJ2-3; D is uncertain. Per the germline V gene, CDR1 is SNHLY and CDR2 is FYNNEI. V was clipped by 0 bases and J by 5 bases, with 9 bases between them. The length of the CDR3 is 14 residues.

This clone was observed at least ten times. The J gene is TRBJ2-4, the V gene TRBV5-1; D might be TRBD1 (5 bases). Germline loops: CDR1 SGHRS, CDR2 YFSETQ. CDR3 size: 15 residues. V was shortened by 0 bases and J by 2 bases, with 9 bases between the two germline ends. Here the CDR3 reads CASSLGADTKNIQYF. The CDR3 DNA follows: TGCGCCAGCAGCTTGGGGGCGGACACCAAAAACATTCAGTACTTC. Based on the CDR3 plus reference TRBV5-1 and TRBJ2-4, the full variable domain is KAGVTQTPRYLIKTRGQQVTLSCSPISGHRSVSWYQQTPGQGLQFLFEYFSETQRNKGNFPGRFSGRQFSNSRSEMNVSTLELGDSALYLCASSLGADTKNIQYFGAGTRLSVL.

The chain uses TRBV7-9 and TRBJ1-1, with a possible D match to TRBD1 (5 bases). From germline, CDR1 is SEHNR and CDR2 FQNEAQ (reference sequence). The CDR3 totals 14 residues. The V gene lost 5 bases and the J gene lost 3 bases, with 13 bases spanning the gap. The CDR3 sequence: CASSPRVSYTEAFF. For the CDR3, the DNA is TGTGCCAGCAGCCCCAGGGTTTCTTACACTGAAGCTTTCTTT.

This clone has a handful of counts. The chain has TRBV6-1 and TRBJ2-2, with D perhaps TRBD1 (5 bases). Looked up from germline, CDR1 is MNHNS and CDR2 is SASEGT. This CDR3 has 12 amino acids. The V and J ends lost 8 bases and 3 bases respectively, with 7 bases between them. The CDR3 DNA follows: TGTGCCAGCCCAGGGTACACCGGGGAGCTGTTTTTT. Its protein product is CASPGYTGELFF.

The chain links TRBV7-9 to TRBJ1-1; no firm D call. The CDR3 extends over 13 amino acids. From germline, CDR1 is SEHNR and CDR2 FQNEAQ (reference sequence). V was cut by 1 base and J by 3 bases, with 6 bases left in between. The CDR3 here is CASSLEDYTEAFF. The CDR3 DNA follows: TGTGCCAGCAGCTTAGAAGACTACACTGAAGCTTTCTTT.

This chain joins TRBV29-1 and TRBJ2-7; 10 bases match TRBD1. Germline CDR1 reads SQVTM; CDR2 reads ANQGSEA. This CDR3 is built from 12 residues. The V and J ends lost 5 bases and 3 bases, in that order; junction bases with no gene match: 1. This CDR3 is CSVRTGGYEQYF. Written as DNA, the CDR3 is TGCAGCGTTAGGACAGGGGGCTACGAGCAGTACTTC.

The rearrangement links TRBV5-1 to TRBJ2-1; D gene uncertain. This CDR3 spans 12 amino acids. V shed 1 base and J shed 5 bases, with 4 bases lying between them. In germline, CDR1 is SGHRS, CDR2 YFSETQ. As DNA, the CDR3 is TGCGCCAGCAGCTTGACGAACAATGAGCAGTTCTTC. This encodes CASSLTNNEQFF.

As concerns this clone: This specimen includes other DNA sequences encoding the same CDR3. As DNA, the CDR3 is TGCGCCAGCAGCTTGGATAGCGCTAACTACAATGAGCAGTTCTTC. It translates to CASSLDSANYNEQFF. The J gene is TRBJ2-1, the V gene TRBV5-1, with D possibly TRBD2 on 5 matching bases. CDR3 length equals 15 residues. Trimming took off 0 bases at V and 3 bases at J, with 10 bases between the two ends. Looked up from germline, CDR1 is SGHRS and CDR2 is YFSETQ.

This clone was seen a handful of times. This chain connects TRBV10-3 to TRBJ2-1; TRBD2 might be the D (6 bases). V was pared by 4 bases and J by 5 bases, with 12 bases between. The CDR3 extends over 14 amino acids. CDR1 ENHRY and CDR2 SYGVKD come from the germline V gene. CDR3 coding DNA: TGTGCCATCAGTGCGGAGGGCAGGCACAATGAGCAGTTCTTC. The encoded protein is CAISAEGRHNEQFF.

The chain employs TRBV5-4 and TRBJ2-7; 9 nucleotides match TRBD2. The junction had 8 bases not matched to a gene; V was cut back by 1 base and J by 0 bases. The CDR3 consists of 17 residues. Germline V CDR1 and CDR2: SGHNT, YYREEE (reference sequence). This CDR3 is CASSLTGLALSSYEQYF. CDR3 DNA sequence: TGTGCCAGCAGCTTGACTGGACTAGCGTTGAGCTCCTACGAGCAGTACTTC.

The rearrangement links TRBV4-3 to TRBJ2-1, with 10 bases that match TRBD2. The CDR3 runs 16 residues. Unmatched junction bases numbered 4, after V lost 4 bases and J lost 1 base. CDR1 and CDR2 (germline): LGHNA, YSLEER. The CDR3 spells CASSRLAGASYNEQFF. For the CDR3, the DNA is TGCGCCAGCAGCCGGCTAGCGGGAGCTTCCTACAATGAGCAGTTCTTC.

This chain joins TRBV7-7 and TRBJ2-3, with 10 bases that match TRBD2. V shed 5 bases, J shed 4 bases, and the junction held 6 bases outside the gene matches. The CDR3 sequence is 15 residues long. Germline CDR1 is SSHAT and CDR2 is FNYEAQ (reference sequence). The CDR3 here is CASSLSGRPADTQYF. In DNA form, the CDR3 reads TGTGCCAGCAGCCTTAGCGGGAGGCCGGCAGATACGCAGTATTTT.